Each of the 10 T cell receptor beta chains below was sequenced from the same sample in a study of T-cell reconstitution after alpha-beta-depleted transplantation in children. Preparation of the TCRbeta library involved a method that used unique molecular identifiers. In TCRdb, the PCR reads were re-called with MiXCR into one record per CDR3 protein. Of over 80,000 distinct CDR3 sequences in the sample, 20% to 25% were seen once. The sample in question was PBMCs, obtained before TCRalphabeta/CD19-depleted stem cell transplant. The receptor source for this set is a boy aged 2-9 years with acute lymphoblastic leukemia, due to receive a stem cell transplant.

The sample holds many counts of this clonotype. The chain is built from TRBV9 and TRBJ1-3; the D is unclear. The CDR3 has 16 residues. The germline V gene has CDR1 SGDLS and CDR2 YYNGEE. The V end lost 4 bases, the J end lost 1 base, and 15 bases lay between the germline ends. The CDR3 sequence is CASSRRVDSSGNTIYF. In DNA, the CDR3 is TGTGCCAGCAGCCGCCGGGTCGACTCATCTGGAAACACCATATATTTT.

This clonotype was observed a handful of times. The chain employs TRBV6-6 and TRBJ1-1; the D is unclear. The CDR3 has 13 amino acids. Germline CDR1 and CDR2: MNHNY and SVGAGI (reference sequence). V shed 8 bases and J shed 1 base, with 11 bases lying between them. The CDR3 bases are TGTGCCAGCCATCTCAAGGCGAACACTGAAGCTTTCTTT. This encodes CASHLKANTEAFF.

This clonotype turned up a few times. V and J are TRBV18 and TRBJ2-3; no clear D. Germline V gene sequence: CDR1 KGHSH, CDR2 LQKENI. V was pared by 3 bases and J by 4 bases, with 5 bases between. CDR3 size: 12 residues. CDR3 coding DNA: TGTGCCAGCTCACCCCTAGCAGATACGCAGTATTTT. This sequence encodes CASSPLADTQYF.

This clonotype was seen a few times. The chain is built from TRBV20-1 and TRBJ1-1, with D tentatively TRBD1 (6 bases). This CDR3 is 17 amino acids long. The V end was cut by 2 bases, the J end by 4 bases, with 23 bases between. CDR1 is DFQATT, CDR2 SNEGSKA, per germline (reference sequence). CDR3 residues: CSARPGSMGLRGTEAFF. The CDR3 bases are TGCAGTGCTAGACCCGGATCGATGGGTCTCAGGGGCACTGAAGCTTTCTTT.

The rearrangement uses TRBV6-1 and TRBJ1-6; D is perhaps TRBD1 (5 bases). V lost 7 bases and J lost 7, with 14 bases in between. Looked up from germline, CDR1 is MNHNS and CDR2 is SASEGT. This CDR3 has 14 amino acids. The CDR3 protein is CASTPGLANSPLHF. In DNA form, the CDR3 reads TGTGCCAGCACCCCAGGGCTTGCGAATTCACCCCTCCACTTT.

V and J are TRBV13 and TRBJ2-7; 10 nucleotides align to TRBD2. Per germline, CDR1 PRHDT and CDR2 FYEKMQ (reference sequence). CDR3 length equals 16 residues. V trimming: 5 bases; J trimming: 4 bases; junction bases outside the gene matches: 11. CDR3 region: CASSTWTRTSGYEQYF. CDR3 DNA sequence: TGTGCCAGCAGCACCTGGACTCGGACTAGCGGATACGAGCAGTACTTC. Full variable domain (missing parts from reference TRBV13 and TRBJ2-7): AAGVIQSPRHLIKEKRETATLKCYPIPRHDTVYWYQQGPGQDPQFLISFYEKMQSDKGSIPDRFSAQQFSDYHSELNMSSLELGDSALYFCASSTWTRTSGYEQYFGPGTRLTVT.

The chain is built from TRBV18 and TRBJ2-5; D is possibly TRBD1 or TRBD2 (5 bases each). Between the trimmed V and J ends, which lost 3 bases and 3 bases, there was a span of 17 bases. The germline V gene encodes CDR1 KGHSH and CDR2 LQKENI. CDR3 length equals 16 residues. The CDR3 region is CASSPGQRGRKETQYF. The CDR3 DNA is TGTGCCAGCTCACCTGGTCAGAGGGGCCGTAAAGAGACCCAGTACTTC.

The rearrangement joins TRBV5-1 to TRBJ2-5; D ambiguous. The CDR3 has 16 residues. The germline V gene encodes CDR1 SGHRS and CDR2 YFSETQ. Deletions cut 0 bases from V and 4 bases from J, with 16 bases between. CDR3 in amino acids: CASSLGCGDGRETQYF. The CDR3, as DNA: TGCGCCAGCAGCTTGGGGTGCGGAGACGGACGAGAGACCCAGTACTTC.

This chain joins TRBV28 and TRBJ2-7, with TRBD2 matching over 7 bases. The germline CDR1 and CDR2 sequences are MDHEN and SYDVKM. V shed 8 bases, J shed 2 bases, and the junction held 9 bases outside the gene matches. This CDR3 contains 14 residues. CDR3 in DNA: TGTGCCAGCCCGCCTAGCGGTAAACCCTACGAGCAGTACTTC. As protein: CASPPSGKPYEQYF. Full variable domain (rest looked up from reference TRBV28 and TRBJ2-7): DVKVTQSSRYLVKRTGEKVFLECVQDMDHENMFWYRQDPGLGLRLIYFSYDVKMKEKGDIPEGYSVSREKKERFSLILESASTNQTSMYLCASPPSGKPYEQYFGPGTRLTVT.

The rearrangement uses TRBV7-2 and TRBJ2-3; tentative D call: TRBD2 (5 bases). The V gene lost 3 bases and the J gene lost 4 bases, with 11 bases spanning the gap. Germline assignment: CDR1 SGHTA and CDR2 FQGNSA. The CDR3 contains 14 residues. CDR3 sequence reads: CASSLSGPPDTQYF. The CDR3 DNA sequence: TGTGCCAGCAGCTTGAGCGGCCCTCCAGATACGCAGTATTTT.